This T cell receptor (beta chain) derives from a study of blood T cell repertoires in COVID-19. Germline CDR1 and CDR2: MGHRA and YSYEKL. The CDR3 has 16 residues. V dropped 1 base and J dropped 0; count of bases not matched to a gene: 1. This clone appeared a single time. Sequenced by immunoSEQ multiplex PCR; TCRdb stores in-frame clones only, minus some. The repertoire holds tens of thousands of clones, with about nine tenths as singletons. The V and J genes are TRBV4-1 and TRBJ1-2; TRBD1 aligns across 11 bases. This clonotype was sampled from a woman in her sixties or seventies with acute or convalescent COVID-19. The specimen sequenced was peripheral blood. CDR3 region: CASSQGTGGSNYGYTF. CDR3 nucleotides: TGCGCCAGCAGCCAAGGGACAGGGGGCTCTAACTATGGCTACACCTTC.